Included here is one T cell receptor beta chain sequence, with context. Its specificity is not known. The sample belongs to a study of a mutant IDH1 vaccine in newly diagnosed glioma. Documented time point: week 23, last vaccination. All doses held 300 ug of mutant IDH1 20-mer peptide, with topical imiquimod. Each of the donors came in with new WHO grade 3 or 4 astrocytomas that were IDH1-mutant and ATRX-lost. Profiled with immunoSEQ multiplex PCR; TCRdb holds only in-frame clones, not every one. The sample has tens of thousands of clones, nearly 85% seen once. The sequence came from a man younger than 35 with glioma. The source material was PBMCs, sampled from a glioma patient whose treatment included an IDH1 peptide vaccine.

The CDR3 DNA reads TGTGCCAGCAGTTTGCGGCAATATGGAAACACCATATATTTT. Protein product: CASSLRQYGNTIYF. The rearrangement links TRBV28 to TRBJ1-3; no firm D call. The germline V and J ends were trimmed by 3 bases and 3 bases, with 9 bases remaining between them. Germline lookup yields CDR1 MDHEN and CDR2 SYDVKM. The CDR3 has 14 amino acids.